These 29 T cell receptor beta chains originate from one sample sequenced in a study of blood T cell repertoires in COVID-19. The repertoire was sequenced with immunoSEQ multiplex PCR; TCRdb's copy has only in-frame clones and lacks some. This table has about 150,000 clones, roughly 90% appearing once. Sequencing was done on a sample of PBMCs or T cells enriched from blood (not recorded which). The origin of the receptors is a man aged 50 to 59 who had recovered from COVID-19.

This clone has just one count. The chain uses TRBV4-2 and TRBJ2-5; 13 bases fit TRBD2. The junction had 2 bases not matched to a gene; V was cut back by 1 base and J by 0 bases. The CDR3 length is 17 residues. The V gene's germline CDR1 is LGHNA and CDR2 YNFKEQ. CDR3 DNA: TGTGCCAGCAGCCAAGGGGGACTAGCGGGGAACCAAGAGACCCAGTACTTC. Its translation is CASSQGGLAGNQETQYF.

This chain joins TRBV6-5 and TRBJ2-2; 10 nucleotides align to TRBD1. V lost 6 bases, J lost 4 bases, and 5 bases stayed unmatched. Germline V CDR1 and CDR2: MNHEY, SVGAGI. The CDR3 totals 15 residues. The CDR3 region is CASRLTGGLTGELFF. In DNA form, the CDR3 reads TGTGCCAGCAGATTGACAGGGGGCCTCACCGGGGAGCTGTTTTTT.

CDR3 sequence (DNA): TGTGCCAGCAGCGCAACAATCAGGGGATACGACTATGGCTACACCTTC. Its translation is CASSATIRGYDYGYTF. This sequence joins TRBV7-9 and TRBJ1-2, with D perhaps TRBD1 (6 bases). Germline V gives CDR1 SEHNR, CDR2 FQNEAQ (reference sequence). V lost 5 bases to trimming and J lost 3 bases, with 19 bases between them. There are 16 residues in the CDR3. Looking up the rest from reference TRBV7-9 and TRBJ1-2 gives the full variable domain: DTGVSQNPRHKITKRGQNVTFRCDPISEHNRLYWYRQTLGQGPEFLTYFQNEAQLEKSRLLSDRFSAERPKGSFSTLEIQRTEQGDSAMYLCASSATIRGYDYGYTFGSGTRLTVV.

V usage is TRBV6-7 and J usage is TRBJ2-1, with D possibly TRBD1 on 5 matching bases. TRBV6-7 counts as an open reading frame of uncertain function. With 3 bases removed from V and 3 bases from J, the gap between germline ends came to 21 bases. The CDR3 consists of 18 residues. The CDR3 sequence is CASSYVCSSRQSYNEQFF. The CDR3 DNA reads as TGTGCCAGCAGTTATGTGTGTTCGTCGAGACAGAGCTACAATGAGCAGTTCTTC.

This clone was counted once. V gene TRBV7-9 combines with J gene TRBJ1-1; no reliable D call. Trimming took off 2 bases at V and 0 bases at J, with 13 bases between the two ends. The CDR3 spans 16 residues. Germline V CDR1 and CDR2: SEHNR, FQNEAQ (reference sequence). In DNA form, the CDR3 reads TGTGCCAGCAGCTTAAGAATGCAGCGCTTGAACACTGAAGCTTTCTTT. Residues: CASSLRMQRLNTEAFF.

This sequence joins TRBV6-5 and TRBJ2-1; D not certain. V dropped 8 bases and J dropped 7 bases, with 12 bases sitting between them. CDR3 size: 12 residues. The germline V gene encodes CDR1 MNHEY and CDR2 SVGAGI. The CDR3 DNA reads TGTGCCAGCGGGTACTCCCTAAATGAGCAGTTCTTC. This translates into CASGYSLNEQFF.

J is TRBJ1-3 and V is TRBV5-1, with D maybe TRBD1 (5 bases). V was trimmed by 3 bases and J by 8 bases, leaving 12 bases between them. The CDR3 spans 13 residues. Germline loops: CDR1 SGHRS, CDR2 YFSETQ. The CDR3 is CASSSEGVDTIYF. Here the CDR3 DNA reads TGCGCCAGCAGCTCGGAAGGGGTTGACACCATATATTTT.

V gene TRBV10-2 combines with J gene TRBJ2-7, with 10 bases that match TRBD2. The V gene end was trimmed by 9 bases and the J gene end by 3 bases; junction bases not matched to a gene: 8. The CDR3 contains 14 residues. The germline gives CDR1 WSHSY, CDR2 SAAADI. The CDR3 spells CASSLAGVNYEQYV. CDR3 in DNA: TGCGCCAGTAGTCTAGCGGGGGTTAACTACGAGCAGTACGTC.

This chain connects TRBV6-2 or TRBV6-3 to TRBJ1-2; 7 nucleotides match TRBD1. CDR3 length equals 19 residues. Germline V CDR1 and CDR2: MNHEY, SVGEGT. The V and J ends lost 5 bases and 1 base, in that order; junction bases with no gene match: 19. In nucleotides, the CDR3 is TGTGCCAGCAGTCACCCACCGGGACAGTTTCTGAGGGGTAACTATGGCTACACCTTC. Protein: CASSHPPGQFLRGNYGYTF.

The table lists this clone with a count of one. V gene TRBV28 combines with J gene TRBJ2-2; no definite D call. The CDR3 spans 14 residues. Germline values: CDR1 MDHEN, CDR2 SYDVKM. V was pared by 6 bases and J by 7 bases, with 15 bases between. CDR3 loop: CASSYLMVGGELFF. The CDR3 DNA is TGTGCCAGCAGCTATTTAATGGTCGGCGGGGAGCTGTTTTTT.

The genes are TRBV27 and TRBJ1-6; 9 bases map to TRBD1. From germline, CDR1 is MNHEY and CDR2 SMNVEV (reference sequence). There are 19 residues in the CDR3. J was trimmed by 1 base and V by 0 bases; bases with no gene match: 7. The CDR3, as DNA: TGTGCCAGCAGTTTATCCCAACGGGACAGGGAATCCTATAATTCACCCCTCCACTTT. Translated, it gives CASSLSQRDRESYNSPLHF.

This chain connects TRBV14 to TRBJ2-1; the D gene is possibly TRBD2 (5 bases). Germline V gives CDR1 SGHDN, CDR2 FVKESK. CDR3 length: 14 residues. V dropped 2 bases and J dropped 6 bases, with 11 bases sitting between them. As DNA, the CDR3 is TGTGCCAGCAGCCAACCTAATCTAGCCAATGAGCAGTTCTTC. Protein product: CASSQPNLANEQFF.

The J gene is TRBJ1-1, the V gene TRBV9, with 7 bases matching TRBD1. There are 14 residues in the CDR3. The V segment lost 5 bases and the J segment 3 bases; nucleotides outside the gene matches: 7. Germline assignment: CDR1 SGDLS and CDR2 YYNGEE. The CDR3 loop reads CASSRRDSDTEAFF. CDR3 DNA: TGTGCCAGCAGTCGTAGGGACAGTGACACTGAAGCTTTCTTT. Variable domain in full (rest from reference TRBV9 and TRBJ1-1): DSGVTQTPKHLITATGQRVTLRCSPRSGDLSVYWYQQSLDQGLQFLIQYYNGEERAKGNILERFSAQQFPDLHSELNLSSLELGDSALYFCASSRRDSDTEAFFGQGTRLTVV.

This clone was seen once. CDR3: CASSLRTGQNTGELFF. CDR3 coding DNA: TGTGCCAGCAGCCTTCGGACAGGGCAAAACACCGGGGAGCTGTTTTTT. The J gene is TRBJ2-2, the V gene TRBV7-9, with 8 bases matching TRBD1. Germline V gene sequence: CDR1 SEHNR, CDR2 FQNEAQ (reference sequence). CDR3 length: 16 residues. The trim removed 5 bases at V and 2 bases at J, leaving 7 bases unmatched.

The CDR3 sequence is CASSLDLAGVREQFF. The DNA of the CDR3 is TGTGCCAGCAGCTTAGATCTAGCGGGGGTTAGAGAGCAGTTCTTC. This chain connects TRBV7-2 to TRBJ2-1; 10 positions agree with TRBD2. Germline V gene sequence: CDR1 SGHTA, CDR2 FQGNSA. V shed 1 base and J 10 bases; nucleotides not matched to a gene: 7. The CDR3 runs to 15 residues.

V and J are TRBV7-6 and TRBJ2-3; D uncertain. The CDR3 loop spans 12 amino acids. Looked up from germline, CDR1 is SGHVS and CDR2 is FNYEAQ. V was shortened by 3 bases and J by 4 bases, with 5 bases between the two germline ends. CDR3 region: CASSFGSDTQYF. The CDR3 nucleotides read TGTGCCAGCAGCTTTGGCTCAGATACGCAGTATTTT.

V usage is TRBV27 and J usage is TRBJ1-5, with TRBD1 identical over 10 bases. Germline assignment: CDR1 MNHEY and CDR2 SMNVEV (reference sequence). V lost 6 bases, J lost 4 bases, and 6 bases stayed unmatched. This CDR3 comprises 15 residues. CDR3: CASRGRTGGNQPQHF. The DNA for the CDR3 is TGTGCCAGCAGGGGAAGGACAGGGGGAAATCAGCCCCAGCATTTT.

The CDR3 region has the DNA TGTGCCAGCAGTCGGACACTAACCTACGAGCAGTACGTC. It specifies CASSRTLTYEQYV. The gene calls are TRBV2 and TRBJ2-7, with D tentatively TRBD1 (5 bases). Between the trimmed V and J ends, which lost 5 bases and 2 bases, there was a span of 10 bases. The germline gives CDR1 SNHLY, CDR2 FYNNEI. This CDR3 is built from 13 residues.

This clone was seen only once. The gene calls are TRBV10-3 and TRBJ1-2; D uncertain. Trimming cost V 6 bases and J 4 bases, with 9 bases left between them. The CDR3 totals 12 residues. Germline V gives CDR1 ENHRY, CDR2 SYGVKD. The CDR3 region is CAISPGGYGYTF. CDR3 sequence (DNA): TGTGCCATCAGCCCAGGAGGCTATGGCTACACCTTC.

This chain links TRBV27 with TRBJ1-1, with D unclear. The germline CDR1 and CDR2 sequences are MNHEY and SMNVEV (reference sequence). The CDR3 is 13 amino acids. Trimming cost V 8 bases and J 2 bases, with 12 bases left between them. The chain's CDR3 is CASGLQSNTEAFF. In nucleotides, the CDR3 is TGTGCCAGCGGACTACAGTCTAACACTGAAGCTTTCTTT.

The J gene is TRBJ2-1, the V gene TRBV3-1 (or the pseudogene TRBV3-2), with 7 positions matching TRBD2. V was clipped by 3 bases and J by 5 bases; unmatched bases: 10. The CDR3 has 16 amino acids. From germline, CDR1 is LGHDT and CDR2 YNNKEL (reference sequence). The CDR3 region has the DNA TGTGCCAGCAGCCACGTAACTAGCGTAGCCCACAATGAGCAGTTCTTC. Its translation: CASSHVTSVAHNEQFF.

The chain employs TRBV4-3 and TRBJ2-7, with 8 positions matching TRBD2. CDR1 and CDR2 from the germline V gene are LGHNA and YSLEER. The V and J ends lost 0 bases and 5 bases, in that order; junction bases with no gene match: 9. The CDR3 spans 16 residues. CDR3: CASSQDLGGASDEQYF. The CDR3 DNA sequence: TGCGCCAGCAGCCAAGATCTCGGGGGGGCGTCAGACGAGCAGTACTTC.

J is TRBJ1-5 and V is TRBV19; 7 bases line up with TRBD1. The germline V gene has CDR1 LNHDA and CDR2 SQIVND (reference sequence). Trimming removed 6 bases from V and 4 bases from J; junction bases left unmatched: 3. This CDR3 spans 13 amino acids. The CDR3 here is CASSGTVNQPQHF. The CDR3 region has the DNA TGTGCCAGTAGCGGGACAGTTAATCAGCCCCAGCATTTT. The full variable domain, with the rest looked up from reference TRBV19 and TRBJ1-5, is DGGITQSPKYLFRKEGQNVTLSCEQNLNHDAMYWYRQDPGQGLRLIYYSQIVNDFQKGDIAEGYSVSREKKESFPLTVTSAQKNPTAFYLCASSGTVNQPQHFGDGTRLSIL.

This chain uses TRBV7-6 with TRBJ1-1, with a weak D call TRBD1 (5 bases). Trimming left V 5 bases short and J 3 bases short, with 16 bases between. The CDR3 is 15 amino acids. The germline V gene encodes CDR1 SGHVS and CDR2 FNYEAQ. This CDR3 reads CASSLSGTGDTEAFF. The CDR3 nucleotides are TGTGCCAGCAGCCTATCCGGGACGGGAGACACTGAAGCTTTCTTT.

The rearrangement uses TRBV10-3 and TRBJ2-1, with 11 bases identical to TRBD2. V shed 4 bases and J 7 bases; nucleotides not matched to a gene: 6. Germline V gives CDR1 ENHRY, CDR2 SYGVKD. The CDR3 is 15 residues long. CDR3 sequence: CAISGTSGPENEQFF. The CDR3 DNA sequence: TGTGCCATCAGTGGGACTAGCGGGCCCGAGAATGAGCAGTTCTTC.

The J gene is TRBJ1-4, the V gene TRBV10-3; D perhaps matches TRBD1 (6 bases). CDR1 and CDR2 (germline): ENHRY, SYGVKD. V was trimmed by 4 bases and J by 0 bases, leaving 6 bases between them. The CDR3 contains 14 residues. The CDR3 here is CAISGTATNEKLFF. The CDR3 bases are TGTGCCATCAGTGGGACAGCAACTAATGAAAAACTGTTTTTT.

This sequence joins TRBV2 and TRBJ2-7, with 7 bases that match TRBD1. V trimming: 7 bases; J trimming: 2 bases; junction bases outside the gene matches: 8. The CDR3 covers 14 residues. Germline CDR1 reads SNHLY; CDR2 reads FYNNEI. The CDR3 loop reads CASTTGTETYEQYV. In DNA form, the CDR3 reads TGTGCCAGCACCACCGGGACAGAAACCTACGAGCAGTACGTC.

This sequence joins TRBV28 and TRBJ1-1; 9 nucleotides line up with TRBD1. Germline loops: CDR1 MDHEN, CDR2 SYDVKM. The CDR3 is 17 amino acids. J lost 0 bases, V lost 2 bases, and 7 bases had no gene match. CDR3 sequence: CASSLIGTGRVNTEAFF. CDR3 coding DNA: TGTGCCAGCAGTTTAATCGGGACAGGGAGGGTGAACACTGAAGCTTTCTTT.

This clone was detected a few times. The genes are TRBV9 and TRBJ2-5, with TRBD2 identical over 15 bases. The CDR3 has 15 amino acids. CDR1 and CDR2 from the germline V gene are SGDLS and YYNGEE. The trim removed 4 bases at V and 4 bases at J, leaving 2 bases unmatched. CDR3 coding DNA: TGTGCCAGCAGCAAGGGACTAGCGGGAGGAGAGACCCAGTACTTC. Its protein is CASSKGLAGGETQYF.